This T cell receptor beta chain was sequenced in a study of blood T cell repertoires in COVID-19. Some clones are missing from TCRdb's copy, which holds only in-frame ones; the method was immunoSEQ multiplex PCR. The data contain roughly 21,000 clones, approximately 84% of them singletons. Germline CDR1 reads LNHDA; CDR2 reads SQIVND (reference sequence). V trimming: 0 bases; J trimming: 8 bases; junction bases outside the gene matches: 7. This CDR3 comprises 16 residues. Sample: peripheral blood. This receptor was taken from a man aged 35 to 55 with acute or convalescent COVID-19. This rearrangement joins TRBV19 to TRBJ1-6; 7 nucleotides agree with TRBD1. In DNA, the CDR3 is TGTGCCAGTAGTATAGATATCGGGGACAGCTATTCACCCCTCCACTTT. It codes for CASSIDIGDSYSPLHF.